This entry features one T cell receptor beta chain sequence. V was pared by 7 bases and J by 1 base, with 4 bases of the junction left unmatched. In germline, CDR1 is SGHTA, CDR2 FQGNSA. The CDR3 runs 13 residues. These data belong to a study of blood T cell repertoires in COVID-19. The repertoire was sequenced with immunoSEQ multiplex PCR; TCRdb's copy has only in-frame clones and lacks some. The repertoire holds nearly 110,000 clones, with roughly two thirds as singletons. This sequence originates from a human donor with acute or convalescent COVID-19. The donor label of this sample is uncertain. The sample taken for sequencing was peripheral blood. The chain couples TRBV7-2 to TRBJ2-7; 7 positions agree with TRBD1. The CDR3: CASKDRRSYEQYF. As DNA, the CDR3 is TGTGCCAGCAAGGACAGGAGGTCCTACGAGCAGTACTTC.